The 22 T cell receptor beta chains reported below all come from one sample, sequenced in a study of T cell responses to AZD1222 COVID-19 vaccine. Data came from immunoSEQ multiplex PCR; TCRdb stores just in-frame clones and leaves some out. The sample has roughly 150,000 clones; 87% are singletons. The material sequenced was peripheral blood, taken 28 days after the second AZD1222 dose. Receptors originate from an adult who received the AZD1222 COVID-19 vaccine.

V and J are TRBV6-5 and TRBJ1-5; D is undetermined. This CDR3 is 12 amino acids long. The germline V and J ends were trimmed by 8 bases and 5 bases, with 10 bases remaining between them. CDR1 is MNHEY, CDR2 SVGAGI, per germline. This CDR3 reads CASRDGDQPQHF. CDR3 DNA sequence: TGTGCCAGCCGGGATGGAGATCAGCCCCAGCATTTT.

The chain links TRBV5-6 to TRBJ2-1; 7 bases agree with TRBD1. The length of the CDR3 is 16 residues. The germline CDR1 and CDR2 sequences are SGHDT and YYEEEE. J was trimmed by 3 bases and V by 4 bases; bases with no gene match: 10. Here the CDR3 reads CASSTRSGGFYNEQFF. In DNA, the CDR3 is TGTGCCAGCAGCACCAGGTCAGGGGGTTTCTACAATGAGCAGTTCTTC.

The V and J genes are TRBV11-2 and TRBJ1-2; D is undetermined. V lost 7 bases to trimming and J lost 0 bases, with 18 bases between them. Germline-derived CDR1 and CDR2 are SGHAT and FQNNGV. The CDR3 is 16 amino acids. DNA of the CDR3: TGTGCCAGCATCCTCAGCCGGGAAACCGCTAACTATGGCTACACCTTC. It is translated as CASILSRETANYGYTF. Full variable domain (rest looked up from reference TRBV11-2 and TRBJ1-2): EAGVAQSPRYKIIEKRQSVAFWCNPISGHATLYWYQQILGQGPKLLIQFQNNGVVDDSQLPKDRFSAERLKGVDSTLKIQPAKLEDSAVYLCASILSRETANYGYTFGSGTRLTVV.

This clone was picked up one time. The genes are TRBV5-6 and TRBJ2-3, with 7 bases lining up with TRBD2. The CDR3 contains 16 residues. Germline V CDR1 and CDR2: SGHDT, YYEEEE. Trimming cost V 1 base and J 4 bases; bases outside gene matches: 9. CDR3 DNA: TGTGCCAGCAGCTTGTTCCGCGGGGGAGGTTCAGATACGCAGTATTTT. Residues: CASSLFRGGGSDTQYF.

This chain uses TRBV7-6 with TRBJ2-5; TRBD2 matches 7 bases. Germline-derived CDR1 and CDR2 are SGHVS and FNYEAQ. The CDR3 has 15 residues. J was trimmed by 2 bases and V by 1 base; bases with no gene match: 4. CDR3: CASSLGGGLQETQYF. DNA of the CDR3: TGTGCCAGCAGCTTAGGCGGGGGACTACAAGAGACCCAGTACTTC.

This clone was detected once. The CDR3 region has the DNA TGTGCCATCAGTGAGTCGGCAATCGGGGAGCTGTTTTTT. Translated: CAISESAIGELFF. This rearrangement joins TRBV10-3 to TRBJ2-2; unclear D gene. Trimming pared 0 bases from V and 7 bases from J, leaving 6 bases between. This CDR3 is built from 13 residues. CDR1 and CDR2 (germline): ENHRY, SYGVKD.

This chain connects TRBV27 to TRBJ2-7; no clear D gene. V gave up 0 bases and J gave up 6 bases, with 15 bases separating them. The CDR3 loop spans 15 amino acids. In germline, CDR1 is MNHEY, CDR2 SMNVEV (reference sequence). The CDR3 bases are TGTGCCAGCAGTTTATCGGATTCAGGAGTGGTCGAGCAGTACTTC. Protein product: CASSLSDSGVVEQYF.

V is TRBV6-5 and J is TRBJ2-7; D gene uncertain. The CDR3 is made up of 14 amino acids. Trimming cost V 6 bases and J 5 bases, with 17 bases left between them. Per the germline V gene, CDR1 is MNHEY and CDR2 is SVGAGI. CDR3 loop: CASSRSRVDHEQYF. CDR3 bases: TGTGCCAGCAGCCGGTCTCGGGTGGACCACGAGCAGTACTTC.

The J gene is TRBJ1-1, the V gene TRBV6-5; D is perhaps TRBD1 (5 bases). Trimming removed 3 bases from V and 10 bases from J, with 18 bases in between. This CDR3 is built from 14 residues. Germline assignment: CDR1 MNHEY and CDR2 SVGAGI. CDR3 in amino acids: CASSYGPGGVGAFF. Written as DNA, the CDR3 is TGTGCCAGCAGTTATGGCCCCGGGGGGGTGGGAGCTTTCTTT.

This clone was counted a single time. Other DNA sequences in this specimen translate into the identical CDR3. The chain recombines TRBV7-9 with TRBJ2-7; maybe TRBD2 (6 bases). Germline V gene data show CDR1 as SEHNR and CDR2 as FQNEAQ (reference sequence). The CDR3 loop spans 13 amino acids. Trimming cost V 5 bases and J 2 bases, with 10 bases left between them. This CDR3 reads CASSPGLTYEQYF. CDR3 in DNA: TGTGCCAGCAGCCCGGGACTTACCTACGAGCAGTACTTC.

V is TRBV6-5 and J is TRBJ2-7; D ambiguous. Trimming stripped 6 bases from V and 0 bases from J, with 12 bases between. In germline, CDR1 is MNHEY, CDR2 SVGAGI. The CDR3 has 14 residues. CDR3 nucleotides: TGTGCCAGCAGCCCACGTTACAGCTCCTACGAGCAGTACTTC. Protein product: CASSPRYSSYEQYF.

This chain links TRBV12-3 or TRBV12-4 with TRBJ2-1, with 8 bases fitting TRBD2. V shed 7 bases, J shed 7 bases, and the junction held 6 bases outside the gene matches. The length of the CDR3 is 13 residues. This CDR3 is CASKRGGRNEQFF. CDR3 in DNA: TGTGCCAGCAAACGGGGGGGCCGTAATGAGCAGTTCTTC.

The V and J genes are TRBV2 and TRBJ1-1; D is undetermined. This CDR3 region has 13 residues. V dropped 2 bases and J dropped 3 bases, with 7 bases sitting between them. Germline loops: CDR1 SNHLY, CDR2 FYNNEI. The CDR3 nucleotides read TGTGCCAGCAGTGAACCACACCACACTGAAGCTTTCTTT. Its protein product is CASSEPHHTEAFF.

V is TRBV4-1 and J is TRBJ2-7; a possible D gene is TRBD2 (6 bases). From germline, CDR1 is MGHRA and CDR2 YSYEKL. The CDR3 contains 15 residues. V lost 0 bases and J 7 bases, leaving 16 bases between the germline ends. The CDR3 region is CASSQEGIGGGEQYF. DNA of the CDR3: TGCGCCAGCAGCCAAGAAGGGATCGGGGGAGGTGAGCAGTACTTC.

The chain uses TRBV6-1 and TRBJ2-3; 9 bases fit TRBD2. Germline-derived CDR1 and CDR2 are MNHNS and SASEGT. V lost 2 bases and J lost 2; bases outside the gene matches: 8. This CDR3 has 17 amino acids. The CDR3 sequence: CASSENLAGRLTDTQYF. In DNA form, the CDR3 reads TGTGCCAGCAGTGAAAACCTAGCGGGGCGACTCACAGATACGCAGTATTTT.

The rearrangement links TRBV6-2 or TRBV6-3 to TRBJ2-3; TRBD2 aligns across 10 bases. Germline V CDR1 and CDR2: MNHEY, SVGEGT. CDR3 length: 15 amino acids. Trimming at V came to 4 bases and at J to 4 bases, leaving 5 bases not matched to a gene. Here the CDR3 reads CASSSGTSVSDTQYF. CDR3 nucleotide sequence: TGTGCCAGCAGTTCCGGGACTAGCGTTTCAGATACGCAGTATTTT.

The chain recombines TRBV6-4 with TRBJ1-1; the D is unclear. The CDR3 spans 15 residues. The germline V gene encodes CDR1 MRHNA and CDR2 SNTAGT. V dropped 3 bases and J dropped 1 base, with 12 bases sitting between them. The CDR3 DNA is TGTGCCAGCAGTGAAAAGGGTGGAGAGAACACTGAAGCTTTCTTT. Amino acid sequence: CASSEKGGENTEAFF.

V usage is TRBV2 and J usage is TRBJ1-1; D remains unclear. Germline lookup yields CDR1 SNHLY and CDR2 FYNNEI. CDR3 length: 13 residues. Between the trimmed V and J ends, which lost 9 bases and 0 bases, there was a span of 11 bases. The CDR3 protein is CASETYMNTEAFF. Here the CDR3 DNA reads TGTGCCAGTGAGACTTATATGAACACTGAAGCTTTCTTT.

The chain carries TRBV7-2 and TRBJ1-1; 8 bases are a match to TRBD1. This CDR3 contains 13 residues. Germline loops: CDR1 SGHTA, CDR2 FQGNSA. V lost 4 bases to trimming and J lost 6 bases; unmatched junction nucleotides: 4. CDR3: CASSSDRVSEAFF. CDR3 coding DNA: TGTGCCAGCAGCTCGGACAGGGTATCTGAAGCTTTCTTT. The full variable domain, rest sourced from reference TRBV7-2 and TRBJ1-1, is GAGVSQSPSNKVTEKGKDVELRCDPISGHTALYWYRQSLGQGLEFLIYFQGNSAPDKSGLPSDRFSAERTGGSVSTLTIQRTQQEDSAVYLCASSSDRVSEAFFGQGTRLTVV.

This clone has only a few counts. The genes are TRBV4-1 and TRBJ2-2; D is unresolved. The length of the CDR3 is 14 residues. CDR1 and CDR2 (germline): MGHRA, YSYEKL. The ends were cut back, 1 base at V and 8 bases at J, with 11 bases in the middle. CDR3 DNA: TGCGCCAGCAGCCAAGTGACTGCCCGGGGGGAGCTGTTTTTT. Its protein is CASSQVTARGELFF.

The V call is TRBV5-8, the J call TRBJ2-3, with D uncertain. The CDR3 totals 14 residues. CDR1 and CDR2 from the germline V gene are SGHTS and YDEGEE. The V and J ends lost 1 base and 3 bases respectively, with 9 bases between them. The CDR3 bases are TGTGCCAGCAGCTTGTCAATTGGGACAGATACGCAGTATTTT. Encoded protein: CASSLSIGTDTQYF.

The chain employs TRBV23-1 and TRBJ2-5, with 11 bases that match TRBD2. TRBV23-1 falls under the ORF class, with uncertain function. V lost 4 bases, J lost 0 bases, and 13 bases stayed unmatched. CDR3 length equals 19 residues. The CDR3 loop is CASSPPQRGLAAYQETQYF. CDR3 bases: TGCGCCAGCAGTCCCCCTCAGAGGGGACTAGCGGCGTACCAAGAGACCCAGTACTTC.